The clone carrying this T cell receptor (beta chain) has only a few counts. These data originate in a study of beta chain features in type 1 diabetes. Study context: Patients shared similar age, gender and cell yields with healthy donors.

Reverse transcribing all isolated RNA meant expressed TCRB transcripts were sequenced. Assay: immunoSEQ multiplex PCR; the TCRdb copy retains only in-frame clones and omits some. Of 330,000 or so clones in the sample, around a fifth are singletons; the top ten hold 0.035% to 0.05%. The V gene end was trimmed by 5 bases and the J gene end by 4 bases; junction bases not matched to a gene: 4. The CDR3 has 13 residues. Germline V CDR1 and CDR2: PRHDT, FYEKMQ (reference sequence). This TCR came from a woman between 18 and 29 years old in good health. This chain connects TRBV13 to TRBJ1-1; 7 bases map to TRBD1. Input material: naive CD4+ T cells from blood. In DNA, the CDR3 is TGTGCCAGCAGCCAGTCAGGGGGCACTGAAGCTTTCTTT. Its protein product is CASSQSGGTEAFF.